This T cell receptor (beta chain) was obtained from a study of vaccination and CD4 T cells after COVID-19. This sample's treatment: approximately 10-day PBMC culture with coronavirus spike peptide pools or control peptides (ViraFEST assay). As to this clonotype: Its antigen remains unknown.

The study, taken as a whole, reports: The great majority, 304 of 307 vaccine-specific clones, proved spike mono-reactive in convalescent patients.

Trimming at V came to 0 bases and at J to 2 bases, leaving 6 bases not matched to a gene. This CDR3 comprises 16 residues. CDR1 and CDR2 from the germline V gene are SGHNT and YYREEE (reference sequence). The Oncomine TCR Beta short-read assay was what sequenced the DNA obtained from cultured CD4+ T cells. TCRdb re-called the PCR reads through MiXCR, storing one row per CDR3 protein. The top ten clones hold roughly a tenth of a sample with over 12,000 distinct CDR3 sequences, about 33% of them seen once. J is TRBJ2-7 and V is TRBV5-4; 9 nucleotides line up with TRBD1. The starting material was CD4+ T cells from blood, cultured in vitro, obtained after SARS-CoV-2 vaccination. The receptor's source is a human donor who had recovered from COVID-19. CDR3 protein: CASSLGDGTGTYEQYF. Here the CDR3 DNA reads TGTGCCAGCAGCTTGGGGGACGGGACAGGGACCTACGAGCAGTACTTC.